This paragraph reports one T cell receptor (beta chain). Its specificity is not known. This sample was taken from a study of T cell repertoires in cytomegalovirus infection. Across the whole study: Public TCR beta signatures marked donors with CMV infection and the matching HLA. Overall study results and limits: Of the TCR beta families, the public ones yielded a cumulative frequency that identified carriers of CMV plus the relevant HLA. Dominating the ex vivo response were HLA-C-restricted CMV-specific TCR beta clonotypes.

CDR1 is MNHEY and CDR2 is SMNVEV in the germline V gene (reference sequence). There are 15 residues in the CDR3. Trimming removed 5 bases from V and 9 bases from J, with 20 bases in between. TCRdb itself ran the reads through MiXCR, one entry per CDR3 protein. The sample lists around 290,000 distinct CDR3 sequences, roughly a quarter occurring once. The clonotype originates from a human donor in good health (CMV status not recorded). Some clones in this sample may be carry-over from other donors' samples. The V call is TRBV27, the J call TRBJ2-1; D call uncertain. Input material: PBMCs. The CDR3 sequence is CASSRIGQGPGEQFF. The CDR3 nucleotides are TGTGCCAGCAGTCGTATCGGCCAAGGCCCGGGTGAGCAGTTCTTC.